The text below deals with one T cell receptor (beta chain). Its antigen remains unidentified. Germline CDR1 and CDR2: MNHEY and SVGAGI. With 5 bases removed from V and 5 bases from J, the gap between germline ends came to 12 bases. This CDR3 is built from 13 residues. The entry originates in a study of T cell responses to AZD1222 COVID-19 vaccine. General study points: After the peak T cell response, and only then, were repertoires sampled. The sample set comprised mostly white British donors with more females, and clonal diversity was possibly underestimated. Across spike, vaccine-associated CD4 TCRs were found, dominant at 160-218 and 743-854.

Measured with immunoSEQ multiplex PCR; TCRdb has only the in-frame clones, and not every one. The table lists about 160,000 clones, approximately 87% of them singletons, with more than 4% in the top ten. The receptor comes from an adult who received the AZD1222 COVID-19 vaccine. This sample comprised peripheral blood, obtained 28 days after the second AZD1222 dose. This chain uses TRBV6-5 with TRBJ2-5; D is tentatively TRBD1 or TRBD2 (6 bases each). Here the CDR3 DNA reads TGTGCCAGCAGTCTGGGGGGCCGTGAGACCCAGTACTTC. Protein product: CASSLGGRETQYF.